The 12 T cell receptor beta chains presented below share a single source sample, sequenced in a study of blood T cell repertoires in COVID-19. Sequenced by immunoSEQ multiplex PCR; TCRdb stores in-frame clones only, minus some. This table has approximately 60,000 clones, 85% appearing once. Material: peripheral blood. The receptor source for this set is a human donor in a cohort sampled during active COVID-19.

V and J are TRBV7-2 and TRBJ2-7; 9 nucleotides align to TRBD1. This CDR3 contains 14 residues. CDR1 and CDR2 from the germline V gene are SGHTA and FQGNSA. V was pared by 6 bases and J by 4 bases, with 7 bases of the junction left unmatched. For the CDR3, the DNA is TGTGCCAGCAGATCTACAGGGGGCAGGTACGAGCAGTACTTC. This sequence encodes CASRSTGGRYEQYF.

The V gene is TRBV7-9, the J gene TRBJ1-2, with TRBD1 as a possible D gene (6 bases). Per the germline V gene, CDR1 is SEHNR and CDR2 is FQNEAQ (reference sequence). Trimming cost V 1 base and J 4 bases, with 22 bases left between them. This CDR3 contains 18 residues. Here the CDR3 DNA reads TGTGCCAGCAGCTTAGGGGGAAGCCATACAGGGAACTTCTATGGCTACACCTTC. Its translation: CASSLGGSHTGNFYGYTF.

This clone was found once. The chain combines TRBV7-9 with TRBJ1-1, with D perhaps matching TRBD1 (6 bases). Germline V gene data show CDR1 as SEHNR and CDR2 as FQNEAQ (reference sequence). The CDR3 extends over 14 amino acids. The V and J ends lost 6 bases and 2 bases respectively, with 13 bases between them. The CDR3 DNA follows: TGTGCCAGCAGTCGGACAGAAATAAACACTGAAGCTTTCTTT. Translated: CASSRTEINTEAFF. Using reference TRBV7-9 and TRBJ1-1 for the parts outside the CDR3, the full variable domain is DTGVSQNPRHKITKRGQNVTFRCDPISEHNRLYWYRQTLGQGPEFLTYFQNEAQLEKSRLLSDRFSAERPKGSFSTLEIQRTEQGDSAMYLCASSRTEINTEAFFGQGTRLTVV.

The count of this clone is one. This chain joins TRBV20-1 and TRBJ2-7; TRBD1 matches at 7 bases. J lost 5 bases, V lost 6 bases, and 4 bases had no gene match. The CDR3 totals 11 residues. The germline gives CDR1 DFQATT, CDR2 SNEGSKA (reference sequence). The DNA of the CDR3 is TGCAGTGCATGGACAGGAAACGAGCAGTACTTC. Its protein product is CSAWTGNEQYF.

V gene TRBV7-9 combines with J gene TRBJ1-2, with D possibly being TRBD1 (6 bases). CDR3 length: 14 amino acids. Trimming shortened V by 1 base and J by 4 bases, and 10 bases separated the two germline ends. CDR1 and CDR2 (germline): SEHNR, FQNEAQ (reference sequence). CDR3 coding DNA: TGTGCCAGCAGCTTAGTACAGGGAAGCTATGGCTACACCTTC. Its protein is CASSLVQGSYGYTF.

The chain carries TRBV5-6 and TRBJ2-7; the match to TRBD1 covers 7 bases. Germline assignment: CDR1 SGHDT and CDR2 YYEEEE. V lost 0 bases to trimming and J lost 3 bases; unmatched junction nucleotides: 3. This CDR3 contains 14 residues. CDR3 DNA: TGTGCCAGCAGCTTGGGACAGGGATACTACGAGCAGTACTTC. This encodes CASSLGQGYYEQYF.

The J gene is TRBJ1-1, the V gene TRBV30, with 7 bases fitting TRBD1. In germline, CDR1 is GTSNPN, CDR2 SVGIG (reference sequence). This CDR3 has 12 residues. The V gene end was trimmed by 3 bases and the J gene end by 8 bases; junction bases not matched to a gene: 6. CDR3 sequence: CAWRVGTVEAFF. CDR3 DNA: TGTGCCTGGAGGGTAGGGACAGTCGAAGCTTTCTTT.

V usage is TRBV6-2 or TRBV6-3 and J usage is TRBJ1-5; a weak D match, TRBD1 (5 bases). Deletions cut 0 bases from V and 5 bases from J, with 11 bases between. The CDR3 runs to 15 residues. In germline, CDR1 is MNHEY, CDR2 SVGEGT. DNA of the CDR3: TGTGCCAGCAGTTACTCGGGGGAGGGGTATCAGCCCCAGCATTTT. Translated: CASSYSGEGYQPQHF.

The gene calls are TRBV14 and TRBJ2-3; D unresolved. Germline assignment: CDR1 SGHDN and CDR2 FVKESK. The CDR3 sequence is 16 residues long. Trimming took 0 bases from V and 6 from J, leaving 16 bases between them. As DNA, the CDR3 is TGTGCCAGCAGCCAAGAATTCATTCTTGCCGGGGATACGCAGTATTTT. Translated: CASSQEFILAGDTQYF.

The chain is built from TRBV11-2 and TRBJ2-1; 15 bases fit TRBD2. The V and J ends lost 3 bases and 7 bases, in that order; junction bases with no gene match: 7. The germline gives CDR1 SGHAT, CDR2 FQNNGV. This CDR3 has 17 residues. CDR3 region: CASSFSRTSGGGNEQFF. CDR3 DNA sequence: TGTGCCAGCAGCTTCTCCAGGACTAGCGGGGGGGGTAATGAGCAGTTCTTC.

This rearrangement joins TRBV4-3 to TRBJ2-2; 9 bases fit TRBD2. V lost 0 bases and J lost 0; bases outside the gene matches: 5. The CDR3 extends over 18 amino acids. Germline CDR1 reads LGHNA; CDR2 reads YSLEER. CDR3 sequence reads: CASSQELAGAANTGELFF. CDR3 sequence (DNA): TGCGCCAGCAGCCAAGAGTTAGCGGGGGCCGCGAACACCGGGGAGCTGTTTTTT.

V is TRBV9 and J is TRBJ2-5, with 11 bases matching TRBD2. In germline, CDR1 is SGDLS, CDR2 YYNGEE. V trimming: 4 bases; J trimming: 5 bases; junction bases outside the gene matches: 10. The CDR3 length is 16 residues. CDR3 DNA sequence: TGTGCCAGCAGCCCGTATAGCGGGGGGGCGGGGGAGACCCAGTACTTC. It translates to CASSPYSGGAGETQYF.